This is a list of T cell receptor beta chains from one sample in a study of T cells after yellow fever vaccination. TCRdb reprocessed the 5' RACE reads via MiXCR and lists one record per CDR3 protein. The data contain approximately 450,000 distinct CDR3 sequences, roughly 20% of them singletons. Here the sequenced sample was PBMCs, taken before the yellow fever booster vaccination. All receptors derive from a man between 18 and 29 years old who received the YFV17D yellow fever vaccine. CDR3s include the opening cysteine and the closing phenylalanine or tryptophan. D genes are given only for firm matches. Part of the rows lack a size; the others show once, few, many or a class for expanded clones.

v_gene,abundance,j_gene,d_gene,CDR3aa,CDR3nt
TRBV20-1,few,TRBJ2-3,.,CSARRQDGTDTQYF,TGCAGTGCTAGACGACAGGACGGCACAGATACGCAGTATTTT
TRBV6-2/TRBV6-3,.,TRBJ1-5,TRBD1,CASSSLDRGLGQPQHF,TGTGCCAGCAGTTCTCTAGACAGGGGGCTCGGACAGCCCCAGCATTTT
TRBV5-1,.,TRBJ1-4,.,CASSLSGVEEKLFF,TGCGCCAGCAGCTTGTCGGGGGTTGAGGAAAAACTGTTTTTT
TRBV7-9,few,TRBJ2-3,.,CASSPEGSDTQYF,TGTGCCAGCAGCCCAGAGGGGTCAGATACGCAGTATTTT
TRBV5-1,few,TRBJ2-1,.,CASSLGLGGSSYNEQFF,TGCGCCAGCAGCTTGGGGTTGGGGGGCAGCTCCTACAATGAGCAGTTCTTC
TRBV3-1,.,TRBJ2-3,TRBD2,CASSHPETSGGTDTQYF,TGTGCCAGCAGCCACCCAGAGACTAGCGGGGGCACAGATACGCAGTATTTT
TRBV12-5,.,TRBJ2-7,TRBD1,CASGDKAGGAYEQYF,TGTGCTAGTGGAGATAAAGCAGGGGGCGCGTACGAGCAGTACTTC
TRBV15,.,TRBJ2-7,TRBD1,CATSRGDRGYEQYF,TGTGCCACCAGCAGGGGGGACAGGGGCTACGAGCAGTACTTC
TRBV5-1,few,TRBJ2-5,.,CASSLDGTRETQYF,TGCGCCAGCAGCTTGGATGGGACGAGAGAGACCCAGTACTTC
TRBV20-1,.,TRBJ2-5,TRBD2,CSAFEAGPQETQYF,TGCAGTGCCTTTGAAGCGGGGCCCCAAGAGACCCAGTACTTC
TRBV10-3,many,TRBJ1-4,TRBD1,CAISASSGTVNEKLFF,TGTGCCATCAGTGCATCCTCCGGGACAGTTAATGAAAAACTGTTTTTT
TRBV15,.,TRBJ2-1,TRBD1,CATSRARQGNEQFF,TGTGCCACCAGCAGAGCCCGACAGGGCAATGAGCAGTTCTTC
TRBV4-1,few,TRBJ2-7,.,CASSQDPDSLAEQYF,TGCGCCAGCAGCCAGGATCCGGACTCACTGGCTGAGCAGTACTTC
TRBV24-1,.,TRBJ2-1,.,CATSDSQGYEQFF,TGTGCCACCAGTGATTCCCAGGGGTATGAGCAGTTCTTC
TRBV2,few,TRBJ2-1,.,CASRRGDLSSYNEQFF,TGTGCCAGCAGGCGAGGGGACCTGAGCTCCTACAATGAGCAGTTCTTC